A selection of T cell receptor beta chains follows, all from one sample in a study of blood T cell repertoires in COVID-19. The repertoire was sequenced with immunoSEQ multiplex PCR; TCRdb's copy has only in-frame clones and lacks some. The sample consists of 180,000 or so clones, more than 70% of them appearing once. The sequencing sample was made of PBMCs or T cells enriched from blood (not recorded which). These receptors all stem from a man in his forties or fifties with acute COVID-19. The CDR3 runs from the conserved cysteine through the conserved F or W. A D gene is named only where the DNA matches it firmly. The size of a clone is reported for some rows only, either as once, few or many, or as a class for expanded clones.

j_gene: TRBJ1-1
d_gene: TRBD1
abundance: .
v_gene: TRBV5-1
CDR3nt: TGCGCCAGCAGCTCGTTACAGGGGGCGGATGAAGCTTTCTTT
CDR3aa: CASSSLQGADEAFF

j_gene: TRBJ2-4
d_gene: TRBD1
abundance: .
v_gene: TRBV2
CDR3nt: TGTGCCAGCAGTTTAGGACCGGGACAGGGTGATAACATTCAGTACTTC
CDR3aa: CASSLGPGQGDNIQYF

j_gene: TRBJ2-2
d_gene: .
abundance: .
v_gene: TRBV5-1
CDR3nt: TGCGCCAGCAGCTTGGTGGAGACCGGGGAGCTGTTTTTT
CDR3aa: CASSLVETGELFF

j_gene: TRBJ2-7
d_gene: .
abundance: .
v_gene: TRBV2
CDR3nt: TGTGCCAGCAGGGGGAGCTCCTACGAGCAGTACTTC
CDR3aa: CASRGSSYEQYF

j_gene: TRBJ2-7
d_gene: TRBD2
abundance: .
v_gene: TRBV27
CDR3nt: TGTGCCAGCAGGGAAGCGGGAAGGAGCTCCTACGAGCAGTACTTC
CDR3aa: CASREAGRSSYEQYF

j_gene: TRBJ2-1
d_gene: .
abundance: once
v_gene: TRBV9
CDR3nt: TGTGCCAGCAGCGTCCTAGCGTTAGGACACAATGAGCAGTTCTTC
CDR3aa: CASSVLALGHNEQFF

j_gene: TRBJ2-1
d_gene: TRBD2
abundance: .
v_gene: TRBV9
CDR3nt: TGTGCCAGCAGCGCGCCTGGGACTAGCGGGAGGGGCTTTTATGATGAGCAGTTCTTC
CDR3aa: CASSAPGTSGRGFYDEQFF

j_gene: TRBJ2-7
d_gene: TRBD1
abundance: .
v_gene: TRBV5-1
CDR3nt: TGCGCCAGCAGCCCCTACCCGGACAGGGGGATGTACGAGCAGTACTTC
CDR3aa: CASSPYPDRGMYEQYF

j_gene: TRBJ1-2
d_gene: TRBD1
abundance: .
v_gene: TRBV5-4
CDR3nt: TGTGCCAGCAGCGAAGACAGGGGAGGATTCTTGTCTGGCTACACCTTC
CDR3aa: CASSEDRGGFLSGYTF

j_gene: TRBJ2-3
d_gene: TRBD1
abundance: .
v_gene: TRBV10-2
CDR3nt: TGCGCCAGCAGCACGGGACAGGGGCGGGTAGATACGCAGTATTTT
CDR3aa: CASSTGQGRVDTQYF

j_gene: TRBJ2-7
d_gene: TRBD2
abundance: .
v_gene: TRBV7-2
CDR3nt: TGTGCCAGCAGTTCAGGGGTAGCGGGGGCCTACGAGCAGTACTTC
CDR3aa: CASSSGVAGAYEQYF

j_gene: TRBJ1-1
d_gene: .
abundance: .
v_gene: TRBV11-2
CDR3nt: TGTGCCAGCAGCCCATACAGGGTGCAGAGGAACACTGAAGCTTTCTTT
CDR3aa: CASSPYRVQRNTEAFF

j_gene: TRBJ1-1
d_gene: .
abundance: .
v_gene: TRBV27
CDR3nt: TGTGCCAGCAGTTACTTTGACAGGATGGGCACTGAAGCTTTCTTT
CDR3aa: CASSYFDRMGTEAFF

j_gene: TRBJ1-5
d_gene: .
abundance: .
v_gene: TRBV19
CDR3nt: TGTGCCACCAGAAGCGGACAGATTTTCAATCAGCCCCAGCATTTT
CDR3aa: CATRSGQIFNQPQHF

j_gene: TRBJ2-1
d_gene: .
abundance: .
v_gene: TRBV5-1
CDR3nt: TGCGCCAGCATGGACTCTATGTACAATGAGCAGTTCTTC
CDR3aa: CASMDSMYNEQFF

j_gene: TRBJ1-5
d_gene: .
abundance: .
v_gene: TRBV9
CDR3nt: TGTGCCAGCAGCGTAGCCTCGGTCAATCAGCCCCAGCATTTT
CDR3aa: CASSVASVNQPQHF